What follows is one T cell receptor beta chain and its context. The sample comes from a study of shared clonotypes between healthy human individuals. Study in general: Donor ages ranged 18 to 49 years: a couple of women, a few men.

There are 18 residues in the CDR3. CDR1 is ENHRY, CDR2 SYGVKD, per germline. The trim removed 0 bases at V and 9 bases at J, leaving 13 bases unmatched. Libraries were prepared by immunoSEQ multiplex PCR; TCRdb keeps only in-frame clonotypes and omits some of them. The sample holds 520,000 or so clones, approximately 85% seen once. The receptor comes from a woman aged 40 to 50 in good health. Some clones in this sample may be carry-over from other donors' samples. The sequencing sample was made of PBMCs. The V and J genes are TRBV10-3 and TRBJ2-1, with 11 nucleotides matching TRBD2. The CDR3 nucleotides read TGTGCCATCAGTGAGTCGCATCGTGTTAGCGGGAGGGCCTTTGAGCAGTTCTTC. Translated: CAISESHRVSGRAFEQFF.